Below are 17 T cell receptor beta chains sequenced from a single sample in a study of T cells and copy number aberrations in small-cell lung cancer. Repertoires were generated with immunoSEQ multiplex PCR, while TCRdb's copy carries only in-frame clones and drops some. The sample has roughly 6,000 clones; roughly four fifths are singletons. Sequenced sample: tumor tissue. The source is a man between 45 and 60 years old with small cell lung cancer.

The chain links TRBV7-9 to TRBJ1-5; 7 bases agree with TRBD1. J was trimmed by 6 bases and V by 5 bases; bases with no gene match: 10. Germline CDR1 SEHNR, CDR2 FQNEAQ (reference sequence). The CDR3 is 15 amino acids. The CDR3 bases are TGTGCCAGCAGCATCCAGGGGGGAGGAGGTCAGCCCCAGCATTTT. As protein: CASSIQGGGGQPQHF.

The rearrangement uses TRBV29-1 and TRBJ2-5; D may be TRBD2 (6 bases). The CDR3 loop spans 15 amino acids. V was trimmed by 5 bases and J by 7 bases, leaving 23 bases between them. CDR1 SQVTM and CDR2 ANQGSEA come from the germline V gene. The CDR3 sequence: CSVRDSINLRGTQYF. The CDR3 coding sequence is TGCAGCGTTCGGGACTCCATAAACCTGAGGGGGACCCAGTACTTC.

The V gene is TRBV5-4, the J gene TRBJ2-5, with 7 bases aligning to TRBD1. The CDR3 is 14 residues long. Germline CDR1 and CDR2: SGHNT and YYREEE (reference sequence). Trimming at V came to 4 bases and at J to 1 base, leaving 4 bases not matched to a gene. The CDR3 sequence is CASSTDRVQETQYF. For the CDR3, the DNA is TGTGCCAGCAGCACCGACAGGGTCCAAGAGACCCAGTACTTC. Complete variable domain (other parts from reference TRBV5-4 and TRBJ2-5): ETGVTQSPTHLIKTRGQQVTLRCSSQSGHNTVSWYQQALGQGPQFIFQYYREEENGRGNFPPRFSGLQFPNYSSELNVNALELDDSALYLCASSTDRVQETQYFGPGTRLLVL.

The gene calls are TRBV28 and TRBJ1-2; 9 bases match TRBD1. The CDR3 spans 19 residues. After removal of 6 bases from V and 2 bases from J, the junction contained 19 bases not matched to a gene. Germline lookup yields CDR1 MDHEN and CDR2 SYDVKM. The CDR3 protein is CASRSIVLSGTGINYGYTF. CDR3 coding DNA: TGTGCCAGCAGGAGTATTGTCCTATCCGGGACAGGGATAAACTATGGCTACACCTTC.

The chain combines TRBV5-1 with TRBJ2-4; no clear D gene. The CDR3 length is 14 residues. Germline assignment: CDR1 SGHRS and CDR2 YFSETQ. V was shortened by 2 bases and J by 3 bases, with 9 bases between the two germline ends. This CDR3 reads CASSFGSGKNIQYF. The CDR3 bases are TGCGCCAGCAGCTTTGGATCGGGCAAAAACATTCAGTACTTC.

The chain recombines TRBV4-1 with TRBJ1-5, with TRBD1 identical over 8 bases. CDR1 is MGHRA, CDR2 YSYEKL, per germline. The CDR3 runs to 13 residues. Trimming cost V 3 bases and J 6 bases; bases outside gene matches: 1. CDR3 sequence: CASSHDRGQPQHF. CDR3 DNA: TGCGCCAGCAGCCACGACAGGGGTCAGCCCCAGCATTTT.

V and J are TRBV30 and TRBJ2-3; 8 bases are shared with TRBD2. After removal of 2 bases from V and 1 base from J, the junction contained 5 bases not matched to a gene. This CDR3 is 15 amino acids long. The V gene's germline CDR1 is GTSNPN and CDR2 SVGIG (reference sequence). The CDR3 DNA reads TGTGCCTGGAGTTTTACGACTAGCGGCACAGATACGCAGTATTTT. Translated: CAWSFTTSGTDTQYF.

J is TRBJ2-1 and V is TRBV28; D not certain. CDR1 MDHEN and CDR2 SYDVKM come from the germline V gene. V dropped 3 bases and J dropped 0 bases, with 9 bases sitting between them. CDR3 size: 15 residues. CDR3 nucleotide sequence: TGTGCCAGCAGTTTCCCAGCGCGCTCCTACAATGAGCAGTTCTTC. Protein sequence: CASSFPARSYNEQFF.

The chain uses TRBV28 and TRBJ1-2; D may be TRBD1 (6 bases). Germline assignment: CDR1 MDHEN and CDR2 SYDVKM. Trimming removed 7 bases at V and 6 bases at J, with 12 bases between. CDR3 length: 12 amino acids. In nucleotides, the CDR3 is TGTGCCAGCAAACAGGGTTCCGATGGCTACACCTTC. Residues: CASKQGSDGYTF.

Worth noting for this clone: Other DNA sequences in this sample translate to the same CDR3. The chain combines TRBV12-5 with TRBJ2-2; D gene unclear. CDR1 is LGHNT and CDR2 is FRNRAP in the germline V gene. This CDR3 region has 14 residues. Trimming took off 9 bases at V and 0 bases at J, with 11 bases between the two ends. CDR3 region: CASRSQANTGELFF. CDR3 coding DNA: TGTGCTAGCCGGAGTCAGGCGAACACCGGGGAGCTGTTTTTT.

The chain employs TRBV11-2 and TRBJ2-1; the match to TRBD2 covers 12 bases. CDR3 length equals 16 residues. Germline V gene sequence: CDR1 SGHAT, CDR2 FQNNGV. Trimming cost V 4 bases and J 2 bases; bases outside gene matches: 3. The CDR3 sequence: CASSSRLAGAYNEQFF. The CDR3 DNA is TGTGCCAGCAGCTCGCGACTAGCGGGGGCCTACAATGAGCAGTTCTTC.

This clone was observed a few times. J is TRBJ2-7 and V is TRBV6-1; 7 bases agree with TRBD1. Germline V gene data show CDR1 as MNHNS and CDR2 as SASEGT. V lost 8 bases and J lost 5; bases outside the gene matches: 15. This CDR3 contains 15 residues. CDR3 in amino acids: CASGLSGTVSHEQYF. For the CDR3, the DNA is TGTGCCAGCGGGTTGTCGGGGACAGTATCCCACGAGCAGTACTTC.

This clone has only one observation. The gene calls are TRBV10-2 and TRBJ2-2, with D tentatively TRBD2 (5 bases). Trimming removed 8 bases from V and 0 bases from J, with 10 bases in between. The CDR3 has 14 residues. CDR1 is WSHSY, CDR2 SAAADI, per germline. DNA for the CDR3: TGCGCCAGCCGAACTAGACCGAACACCGGGGAGCTGTTTTTT. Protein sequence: CASRTRPNTGELFF.

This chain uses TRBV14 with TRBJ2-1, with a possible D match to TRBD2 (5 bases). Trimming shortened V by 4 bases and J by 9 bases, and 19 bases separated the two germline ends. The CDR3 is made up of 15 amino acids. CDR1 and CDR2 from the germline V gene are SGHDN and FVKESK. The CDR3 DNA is TGTGCCAGCAGCCTGCAGAGAGCTGGGAGTGGTGAGCAGTTCTTC. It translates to CASSLQRAGSGEQFF.

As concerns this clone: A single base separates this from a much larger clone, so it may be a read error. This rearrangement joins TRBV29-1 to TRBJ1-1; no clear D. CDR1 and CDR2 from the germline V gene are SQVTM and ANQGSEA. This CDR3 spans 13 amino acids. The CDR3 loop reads CSVSRQPNIEAFF. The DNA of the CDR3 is TGCAGCGTCTCCCGACAACCGAACATTGAAGCTTTCTTT.

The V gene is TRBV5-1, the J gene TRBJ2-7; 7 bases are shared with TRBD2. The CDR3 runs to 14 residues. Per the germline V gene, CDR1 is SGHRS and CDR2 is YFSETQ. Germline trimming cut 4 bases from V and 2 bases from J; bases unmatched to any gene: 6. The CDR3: CASSTRDYTYEQYF. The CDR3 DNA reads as TGCGCCAGCAGCACCCGGGACTACACCTACGAGCAGTACTTC.

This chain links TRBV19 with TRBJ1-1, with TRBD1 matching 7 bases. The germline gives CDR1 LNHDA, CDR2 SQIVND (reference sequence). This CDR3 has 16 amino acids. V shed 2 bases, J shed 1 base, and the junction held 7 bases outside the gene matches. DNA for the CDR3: TGTGCCAGTAGTATAATGGGTGGGACAGAGAACACTGAAGCTTTCTTT. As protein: CASSIMGGTENTEAFF.